This is a list of T cell receptor beta chains from one sample in a study of beta chain features in type 1 diabetes. The method was immunoSEQ multiplex PCR; TCRdb's version includes in-frame clones alone and lacks a portion of them. In the table there are 300,000 to 450,000 clones, roughly a fifth of which are singletons. Sequenced material: naive CD4+ T cells from blood. The origin of the receptors is a woman aged 18-29 years in good health. Both conserved end residues are trimmed from each CDR3.

ATSIGTGRSYGYT TRBV15
ASSLDRYQPQH TRBV5-4
ASSLAPSGGNEQF TRBV5-1
ATSRSTATNLPYEQY TRBV15
SVEDRGPGANVLT TRBV29-1
ASSHEAGYGYT TRBV7-9
AWSPTRVSGNTIY TRBV30
ASSLGRGGSYNEQF TRBV11-2
ASSPVLADQETQY TRBV7-9
ASSLQGDLEQY TRBV7-9
ASRDRGQGFSYEQY TRBV7-2
ASRTDFYNEQF TRBV6-5
ASSLSWTRTDTQY TRBV9
ASSLGGQREGPETQY TRBV5-1
AWSVGGAVGGYT TRBV30
AWAGTRNQPQH TRBV30
ASSLYLAGGWTQY TRBV5-6
SVERGREGYT TRBV29-1
ASSHKQRRDTEAF TRBV4-3
ASSLIGENEQF TRBV5-6
ASSLTPLDYEQY TRBV5-8
ASSSARSSEPLH TRBV11-2
ASSAGKWTEAF TRBV2
ASSFYRGREFDTQY TRBV13
AWSKNFYGYT TRBV30
ASSQSGASYNSPLH TRBV4-1
SVVRRGGYNEQF TRBV29-1
ASSLANYGYT TRBV25-1
ASGRGRNTGELF TRBV2
ASSGSRNRSTDTQY TRBV5-4
AWSPDRVGVSNQPQH TRBV30
ASSDPGLTYEQY TRBV19
ASSPLADNYGYT TRBV18
ASSLALAGDLVNEQF TRBV5-1
ASSMGGAGGNTEAF TRBV5-4
ATALDRGNEQF TRBV10-3
ASSQLDRVNSNQPQH TRBV23-1
AWSTGGYGYT TRBV30
ASSLVSGGAETQY TRBV7-2
AWSSVQGAGEKLF TRBV30
ASSPYTDTQY TRBV9
ASSSRTSYQDTQY TRBV7-2
ASSRRQGDIQY TRBV5-4
ASSTRTGDKPDTQY TRBV19
ASSLNGGERETQY TRBV7-2
ASSLMAGVGTDTQY TRBV7-3
ASSGTSGRKGMDEQF TRBV25-1
ASSSAGYNEQF TRBV7-3
ASSRDRLDYGYT TRBV9
ASSPDRGRMGGYT TRBV4-2
ASSHWVGDRTEAF TRBV23-1
ASSQSRETYEQY TRBV23-1